A single sample is the source of the 30 T cell receptor beta chains below, sequenced in a study of beta chain features in type 1 diabetes. The isolated RNA, all of it, was reverse transcribed, so expressed TCRB transcripts were what got sequenced. TCRdb's copy holds only in-frame clones and misses some; the assay was immunoSEQ multiplex PCR. Here the sample spans about 39,000 clones, 49% being singletons. Sequenced: central memory CD4+ T cells from blood. These receptors came from a woman between 18 and 30 years old in good health.

This sequence joins TRBV9 and TRBJ2-3; 11 bases agree with TRBD2. Germline V gene sequence: CDR1 SGDLS, CDR2 YYNGEE. The CDR3 extends over 15 amino acids. The V segment lost 0 bases and the J segment 7 bases; nucleotides outside the gene matches: 4. CDR3: CASSVVGTSGYTQYF. CDR3 nucleotide sequence: TGTGCCAGCAGCGTAGTGGGGACTAGCGGTTATACGCAGTATTTT.

The chain links TRBV7-9 to TRBJ2-2; D gene unclear. Trimming shortened V by 2 bases and J by 4 bases, and 8 bases separated the two germline ends. The germline V gene encodes CDR1 SEHNR and CDR2 FQNEAQ (reference sequence). CDR3 length: 14 amino acids. The CDR3 DNA is TGTGCCAGCAGCTTACCCCTAACCACCGGGGAGCTGTTTTTT. Its translation: CASSLPLTTGELFF.

This clone has just a few counts. V is TRBV6-5 and J is TRBJ1-5, with D unclear. The V gene's germline CDR1 is MNHEY and CDR2 SVGAGI. Trimming removed 0 bases from V and 6 bases from J, with 9 bases in between. The length of the CDR3 is 14 residues. Here the CDR3 DNA reads TGTGCCAGCAGTTACTCGGGCGGAGGTCAGCCCCAGCATTTT. Its protein product is CASSYSGGGQPQHF.

This clone was observed a handful of times. The rearrangement joins TRBV4-1 to TRBJ2-7; maybe TRBD1 (6 bases). The CDR3 covers 13 residues. Germline values: CDR1 MGHRA, CDR2 YSYEKL. V was trimmed by 4 bases and J by 8 bases, leaving 15 bases between them. CDR3 loop: CASSLGQYLKQYF. For the CDR3, the DNA is TGCGCCAGCAGCCTTGGACAGTACCTTAAGCAGTACTTC.

Comments on this clone: This same CDR3 is encoded by further DNA sequences in the sample. V gene TRBV25-1 combines with J gene TRBJ1-2; D might be TRBD1 (5 bases). V was cut by 3 bases and J by 2 bases, with 13 bases left in between. Germline assignment: CDR1 MGHDK and CDR2 SYGVNS. CDR3 length: 15 residues. The CDR3, as DNA: TGTGCCAGCAGTGACTTAGGACAAACGAACTATGGCTACACCTTC. Translating gives CASSDLGQTNYGYTF.

The J gene is TRBJ2-1, the V gene TRBV5-6; 7 positions agree with TRBD2. Losses at the gene ends were 5 bases for V and 3 bases for J; bases not matched to a gene: 14. Germline CDR1 SGHDT, CDR2 YYEEEE. The CDR3 runs 17 residues. The CDR3, as DNA: TGTGCCAGCAGTCCCGGGTTTGGCCTAGCGGACTACAATGAGCAGTTCTTC. The encoded protein is CASSPGFGLADYNEQFF.

The table lists this clone with a few counts. The V gene is TRBV30, the J gene TRBJ2-1; 8 bases line up with TRBD1. V trimming: 5 bases; J trimming: 3 bases; junction bases outside the gene matches: 3. The germline V gene encodes CDR1 GTSNPN and CDR2 SVGIG (reference sequence). This CDR3 has 13 residues. Here the CDR3 DNA reads TGTGCCTGGTCTGGACAGGGCTACAATGAGCAGTTCTTC. Protein: CAWSGQGYNEQFF.

The genes are TRBV6-1 and TRBJ1-5; 10 bases map to TRBD1. V lost 9 bases to trimming and J lost 5 bases; unmatched junction nucleotides: 10. Germline CDR1 reads MNHNS; CDR2 reads SASEGT. This CDR3 region has 15 residues. DNA of the CDR3: TGTGCCAGTTACTCGGACAGGGGGTTTTATCAGCCCCAGCATTTT. Its translation is CASYSDRGFYQPQHF.

This clone was counted between two and nine times. The V gene is TRBV12-5, the J gene TRBJ2-2, with D possibly matching TRBD2 (5 bases). This CDR3 comprises 14 residues. The germline gives CDR1 LGHNT, CDR2 FRNRAP. The ends were cut back, 8 bases at V and 6 bases at J, with 16 bases in the middle. The CDR3 sequence: CASTLAIEAGELFF. The CDR3 DNA reads TGTGCTAGTACCTTAGCGATAGAGGCCGGGGAGCTGTTTTTT.

On this clone: The sample has other DNA sequences that encode this CDR3 too. The CDR3 here is CLSSERGVRGEQFF. CDR3 DNA: TGCCTAAGCAGTGAGCGGGGGGTCCGTGGTGAACAGTTCTTC. V is TRBV5-1 and J is TRBJ2-1; 9 bases are a match to TRBD2. There are 14 residues in the CDR3. The germline CDR1 and CDR2 sequences are SGHRS and YFSETQ.

In its sample, this clone was seen a few times. The rearrangement links TRBV18 to TRBJ1-2, with D maybe TRBD1 (5 bases). This CDR3 has 16 residues. Germline V gives CDR1 KGHSH, CDR2 LQKENI. V shed 3 bases and J shed 4 bases, with 18 bases lying between them. CDR3 in DNA: TGTGCCAGCTCACCCAACGCCCGGGACTCCACCTATGGCTACACCTTC. Encoded protein: CASSPNARDSTYGYTF. Using reference TRBV18 and TRBJ1-2 for the parts outside the CDR3, the full variable domain is NAGVMQNPRHLVRRRGQEARLRCSPMKGHSHVYWYRQLPEEGLKFMVYLQKENIIDESGMPKERFSAEFPKEGPSILRIQQVVRGDSAAYFCASSPNARDSTYGYTFGSGTRLTVV.

This chain links TRBV5-1 with TRBJ2-2; TRBD2 matches 10 bases. The V and J ends lost 4 bases and 4 bases, in that order; junction bases with no gene match: 13. This CDR3 is built from 18 residues. Germline CDR1 reads SGHRS; CDR2 reads YFSETQ. DNA for the CDR3: TGCGCCAGCAGCCAGGTGGCTAGCGGGAGTACGGGCACCGGGGAGCTGTTTTTT. As protein: CASSQVASGSTGTGELFF.

This clone was counted only a few times. Here the CDR3 DNA reads TGTGCCAGCAGCTCACCGACTAGCGGGGGACAGACCCAGTACTTC. It translates to CASSSPTSGGQTQYF. V gene TRBV5-4 combines with J gene TRBJ2-5; 12 nucleotides align to TRBD2. Germline assignment: CDR1 SGHNT and CDR2 YYREEE (reference sequence). J was trimmed by 6 bases and V by 3 bases; bases with no gene match: 6. This CDR3 has 15 residues.

This chain connects TRBV7-9 to TRBJ1-2; unclear D gene. V was clipped by 2 bases and J by 5 bases, with 3 bases between them. There are 11 residues in the CDR3. Germline values: CDR1 SEHNR, CDR2 FQNEAQ (reference sequence). The CDR3 nucleotides are TGTGCCAGCAGCTTACAGTATGGCTACACCTTC. Protein: CASSLQYGYTF.

This chain joins TRBV5-4 and TRBJ2-1, with D tentatively TRBD1 (5 bases). Germline CDR1 is SGHNT and CDR2 is YYREEE (reference sequence). V dropped 2 bases and J dropped 5 bases, with 5 bases sitting between them. This CDR3 is 12 amino acids long. CDR3 in amino acids: CASSLQDNEQFF. CDR3 nucleotides: TGTGCCAGCAGCTTACAGGACAATGAGCAGTTCTTC.

The chain joins TRBV9 to TRBJ2-1, with TRBD2 matching over 7 bases. The CDR3 totals 16 residues. Germline V lookup: CDR1 SGDLS, CDR2 YYNGEE. J gave up 5 bases and V 3 bases, and 11 bases lay outside the gene matches. The CDR3 region is CASSGLPGTTNNEQFF. CDR3 in DNA: TGTGCCAGCAGCGGCCTCCCCGGGACTACGAACAATGAGCAGTTCTTC.

This clone has more than one count but fewer than ten. V gene TRBV5-1 combines with J gene TRBJ2-1; possible D gene TRBD1, 6 bases. CDR3 size: 15 residues. V gave up 0 bases and J gave up 9 bases, with 16 bases separating them. Looked up from germline, CDR1 is SGHRS and CDR2 is YFSETQ. The CDR3 sequence: CASSLVSPGVGEQFF. The CDR3, as DNA: TGCGCCAGCAGCTTGGTTTCCCCAGGGGTAGGTGAGCAGTTCTTC.

The rearrangement uses TRBV9 and TRBJ2-1; D may be TRBD1 (5 bases). Trimming took off 3 bases at V and 10 bases at J, with 17 bases between the two ends. CDR3 length equals 14 residues. Germline CDR1 is SGDLS and CDR2 is YYNGEE. As DNA, the CDR3 is TGTGCCAGCAGCGCCCGATCCTTTGGGGCCGAGCAGTTCTTC. This encodes CASSARSFGAEQFF.

The chain recombines TRBV18 with TRBJ1-1; 8 bases align to TRBD1. This CDR3 contains 15 residues. The junction had 12 bases not matched to a gene; V was cut back by 8 bases and J by 4 bases. Germline CDR1 and CDR2: KGHSH and LQKENI. The DNA for the CDR3 is TGTGCCAGCGCGACCGCAGGGGGCGCGGGCACTGAAGCTTTCTTT. Encoded protein: CASATAGGAGTEAFF. The full variable domain, completed using reference TRBV18 and TRBJ1-1, is NAGVMQNPRHLVRRRGQEARLRCSPMKGHSHVYWYRQLPEEGLKFMVYLQKENIIDESGMPKERFSAEFPKEGPSILRIQQVVRGDSAAYFCASATAGGAGTEAFFGQGTRLTVV.

V and J are TRBV30 and TRBJ1-1, with D perhaps TRBD1 (6 bases). The V and J ends lost 0 bases and 0 bases respectively, with 11 bases between them. The germline V gene encodes CDR1 GTSNPN and CDR2 SVGIG (reference sequence). The CDR3 covers 15 residues. This chain's CDR3 is CAWSVNRQVNTEAFF. CDR3 sequence (DNA): TGTGCCTGGAGTGTAAACCGACAGGTGAACACTGAAGCTTTCTTT.

This clone was observed a few times. The rearrangement links TRBV30 to TRBJ2-1, with TRBD2 matching over 8 bases. The CDR3 is made up of 17 amino acids. V lost 8 bases, J lost 0 bases, and 15 bases stayed unmatched. Germline CDR1 reads GTSNPN; CDR2 reads SVGIG (reference sequence). CDR3 in amino acids: CAANKGLAGSSYNEQFF. CDR3 in DNA: TGTGCCGCTAACAAAGGACTAGCCGGAAGCTCCTACAATGAGCAGTTCTTC.

The chain is built from TRBV19 and TRBJ2-3, with D possibly being TRBD2 (5 bases). Germline loops: CDR1 LNHDA, CDR2 SQIVND (reference sequence). The CDR3 consists of 17 residues. V was clipped by 5 bases and J by 2 bases, with 20 bases between them. CDR3 DNA: TGTGCCAGTAGTTTCTACCTCCATGGAGGTTACACAGATACGCAGTATTTT. Encoded protein: CASSFYLHGGYTDTQYF.

The chain uses TRBV25-1 and TRBJ1-2; D might be TRBD1 (5 bases). Trimming stripped 3 bases from V and 4 bases from J, with 9 bases between. The CDR3 has 13 amino acids. Per the germline V gene, CDR1 is MGHDK and CDR2 is SYGVNS. CDR3 region: CASSELGGYGYTF. DNA of the CDR3: TGTGCCAGCAGTGAGCTGGGGGGCTATGGCTACACCTTC.

The genes are TRBV14 and TRBJ2-1; maybe TRBD2 (6 bases). This CDR3 has 13 amino acids. V dropped 1 base and J dropped 9 bases, with 10 bases sitting between them. Germline CDR1 SGHDN, CDR2 FVKESK. The CDR3 spells CASSQVSGAEQFF. The CDR3 DNA is TGTGCCAGCAGCCAAGTTAGCGGTGCTGAGCAGTTCTTC.

In its sample, this clone was seen a few times. This sequence joins TRBV30 and TRBJ2-5; TRBD2 agrees at 11 bases. This CDR3 is built from 18 residues. The J segment lost 2 bases and the V segment lost 1 base, leaving 12 bases of the junction unmatched. Germline CDR1 is GTSNPN and CDR2 is SVGIG (reference sequence). This CDR3 is CAWSAGPTSGGFQETQYF. CDR3 nucleotide sequence: TGTGCCTGGAGTGCCGGACCCACTAGCGGGGGTTTTCAAGAGACCCAGTACTTC.

Sample share makes this clone medium-sized. The chain joins TRBV6-5 to TRBJ2-7; D gene uncertain. Trimming pared 7 bases from V and 6 bases from J, leaving 16 bases between. Germline values: CDR1 MNHEY, CDR2 SVGAGI. The CDR3 covers 13 residues. In DNA, the CDR3 is TGTGCCAGCACCGACACAACCAATCGCGAGCAGTACTTC. This gives the protein CASTDTTNREQYF.

This chain joins TRBV30 and TRBJ2-3; 10 bases fit TRBD2. V gave up 0 bases and J gave up 4 bases; unmatched junction bases: 4. Germline CDR1 GTSNPN, CDR2 SVGIG (reference sequence). The CDR3 runs 15 residues. DNA for the CDR3: TGTGCCTGGAGTGTACGGAGCGGGAGGGCAGATACGCAGTATTTT. It encodes CAWSVRSGRADTQYF.

This clone was seen just once. This chain links TRBV4-1 with TRBJ1-4; tentative D call: TRBD1 (5 bases). Trimming left V 3 bases short and J 0 bases short, with 14 bases between. This CDR3 is 17 amino acids long. The V gene's germline CDR1 is MGHRA and CDR2 YSYEKL. CDR3 DNA: TGCGCCAGCAGCCATACCGGGAGGGGCCCAACTAATGAAAAACTGTTTTTT. It is translated as CASSHTGRGPTNEKLFF.

The chain joins TRBV5-4 to TRBJ2-1, with 9 bases matching TRBD2. Germline CDR1 reads SGHNT; CDR2 reads YYREEE (reference sequence). There are 18 residues in the CDR3. With V trimmed by 4 bases and J by 6 bases, 17 bases remained unmatched. CDR3 bases: TGTGCCAGCAGCGAGGGGGGGGCGGGAGGGCCTTTGTTCAATGAGCAGTTCTTC. Translating gives CASSEGGAGGPLFNEQFF.

The chain employs TRBV2 and TRBJ2-1, with TRBD1 identical over 7 bases. The junction had 9 bases not matched to a gene; V was cut back by 6 bases and J by 7 bases. Per germline, CDR1 SNHLY and CDR2 FYNNEI. The CDR3 totals 14 residues. The CDR3 DNA is TGTGCCAGCAGCGCCGACAGGGTGAGGAATGAGCAGTTCTTC. This translates into CASSADRVRNEQFF.